The rows below give T cell receptor beta chains drawn from one sample of a study of blood T cell repertoires in COVID-19. Repertoires were generated with immunoSEQ multiplex PCR, while TCRdb's copy carries only in-frame clones and drops some. The repertoire holds fewer than 250,000 clones, with roughly 87% as singletons. What was sequenced was PBMCs or T cells enriched from blood (not recorded which). The receptors were gathered from a woman aged 25 to 39 with acute COVID-19. The CDR3 runs from the conserved cysteine through the conserved F or W. Fields, in order: clone size, CDR3 length, J gene, D gene, V gene, CDR3 DNA, CDR3 protein. A D gene is named only where the DNA matches it firmly. Size is stated for part of the rows, as once, few or many counts, or as a class when the clone is expanded.

>.|14|TRBJ1-2|.|TRBV10-3
TGTGCCATCAGTGAGGCGGCGGGGGGTAACAGCTACACCTTC
CAISEAAGGNSYTF
>.|13|TRBJ2-5|.|TRBV18
TGTGCCAGCTCACCGGCGGGTAAAGAGACCCAGTACTTC
CASSPAGKETQYF
>.|15|TRBJ1-5|.|TRBV4-1
TGCGCCAGCAGCCAACGGTCCGTGAGCAATCAGCCCCAGCATTTT
CASSQRSVSNQPQHF
>.|14|TRBJ2-5|.|TRBV2
TGTGCCAGCAGTGAAGCGGTGCTCGGAGAGACCCAGTACTTC
CASSEAVLGETQYF
>.|15|TRBJ1-6|.|TRBV5-6
TGTGCCAGCAGCCTCCAGGGAATTGGCCTTTCACCCCTCCACTTT
CASSLQGIGLSPLHF
>.|14|TRBJ2-7|TRBD1|TRBV4-1
TGCGCCAGCAGCCAAGTGCCGGACAGGGACGAGCAGTACTTC
CASSQVPDRDEQYF
>.|14|TRBJ2-3|TRBD2|TRBV11-3
TGTGCCAGCAGCTCGGGACTAGACACAGATACGCAGTATTTT
CASSSGLDTDTQYF
>.|15|TRBJ1-5|.|TRBV6-2/TRBV6-3
TGTGCCAGCAGTTGGAAAGAGGGAGGCAATCAGCCCCAGCATTTT
CASSWKEGGNQPQHF
>.|15|TRBJ1-1|.|TRBV5-6
TGTGCCAGCAGTTTTTACGGGACTCCGAACACTGAAGCTTTCTTT
CASSFYGTPNTEAFF
>.|17|TRBJ2-7|TRBD1|TRBV4-1
TGCGCCAGCAGCCCAAGGATCCTTAGTCGACAGGGGGACGTGCAGTACTTC
CASSPRILSRQGDVQYF
>.|17|TRBJ1-5|TRBD1|TRBV3-1/TRBV3-2
TGTGCCAGCAGCCAAGATTCCAGGGGGCAAAGCAATCAGCCCCAGCATTTT
CASSQDSRGQSNQPQHF
>.|14|TRBJ1-2|.|TRBV27
TGTGCCAGCATGGCACCGAGCAGGCCCTATGGCTACACCTTC
CASMAPSRPYGYTF
>.|14|TRBJ1-5|TRBD1|TRBV3-1/TRBV3-2
TGTGCCAGCAGCCCGGGACAGCCAGATCAGCCCCAGCATTTT
CASSPGQPDQPQHF
>once|17|TRBJ2-1|TRBD2|TRBV29-1
TGCAGCGCCCCCGGGTCACTAGCGGGGAGCTCCTACAATGAGCAGTTCTTC
CSAPGSLAGSSYNEQFF
>.|17|TRBJ1-3|TRBD1|TRBV19
TGTGCCAGTAGTAGAACCGGGACAGGGAGCACTGGAAACACCATATATTTT
CASSRTGTGSTGNTIYF
>.|18|TRBJ2-7|TRBD2|TRBV7-2
TGTGCCAGCAGCTTAGAACTAGCGGGGGGCGTAATCTCCTACGAGCAGTACTTC
CASSLELAGGVISYEQYF
>.|16|TRBJ1-5|TRBD1|TRBV18
TGTGCCAGCTCACTCGGGACAGATTCCCCAAATCAGCCCCAGCATTTT
CASSLGTDSPNQPQHF